This paragraph covers one TCR beta chain sequence. TCR beta sequencing was performed on blood CD8+ and CD4+ T cells. Those who served as multiple sclerosis controls were treatment-naive patients with stable or active relapsing-remitting disease. This sample was taken from a study of CD8 T cells in Susac syndrome. The CDR3 contains 15 residues. Looked up from germline, CDR1 is PRHDT and CDR2 is FYEKMQ (reference sequence). With V trimmed by 4 bases and J by 2 bases, 7 bases remained unmatched. Reverse transcription of roughly 0.5 to 1 ug RNA was carried out with random hexamers. The CDR3 of TCR beta was amplified by immunoSEQ multiplex PCR across 54 Vbeta and 13 Jbeta. MiXCR, run by TCRdb on the immunoSEQ multiplex PCR reads, gives a single entry per CDR3 protein. Of hundreds of thousands of distinct CDR3 sequences in the sample, 75% to 85% were seen once.

The sequenced sample consisted of CD8+ T cells from PBMCs. The sequence was collected from a human donor with multiple sclerosis. This sequence joins TRBV13 and TRBJ2-7; 8 positions match TRBD2. As DNA, the CDR3 is TGTGCCAGCAGCTCAGCGGGAGAAGGGACCTACGAGCAGTACTTC. This codes for CASSSAGEGTYEQYF.